These T cell receptor beta chains were read from a single sample in a study of response to subunit inactivated influenza vaccine. A single record per CDR3 protein comes from TCRdb applying MiXCR to the RT-PCR reads. The repertoire has hundreds of thousands of distinct CDR3 sequences, 10% to 15% of them found once; the top ten carry 10% to 15%. The specimen was PBMCs from blood, collected about 40 days after vaccination. These receptors originate from a man in his fifties who received an inactivated influenza vaccine. Each CDR3 is given with its conserved first and last residue. A D gene is named only where the DNA matches it firmly.

D: .
J: TRBJ2-1
V: TRBV21-1
CDR3: CASSNGGSDACEQFF

D: TRBD1
J: TRBJ2-7
V: TRBV5-1
CDR3: CASSSGQGVEQYF

D: TRBD1
J: TRBJ2-7
V: TRBV6-1
CDR3: CASRFRDRGYEQYF

D: .
J: TRBJ2-4
V: TRBV20-1
CDR3: CSARDSSSGNIQYF

D: .
J: TRBJ2-5
V: TRBV29-1
CDR3: CSVVLETQYF

D: .
J: TRBJ2-3
V: TRBV4-1
CDR3: CASSQDPGVNTDTQYF

D: TRBD2
J: TRBJ2-7
V: TRBV27
CDR3: CASSLLREGGEQYF

D: .
J: TRBJ2-7
V: TRBV7-2
CDR3: CASSTRAWGITYEQYF

D: .
J: TRBJ1-1
V: TRBV12-3/TRBV12-4
CDR3: CASSPGTLLQNTEAFF

D: .
J: TRBJ2-7
V: TRBV7-2
CDR3: CASSPGKGGWGEQYF

D: TRBD1
J: TRBJ1-2
V: TRBV5-1
CDR3: CASSFSGTVENGYTF

D: .
J: TRBJ2-7
V: TRBV6-2/TRBV6-3
CDR3: CASSFSQGLAAYEQYF

D: .
J: TRBJ2-3
V: TRBV28
CDR3: CASSGQKGVLTDTQYF

D: .
J: TRBJ2-3
V: TRBV24-1
CDR3: CATSGTGGSDTQYF

D: .
J: TRBJ1-1
V: TRBV7-2
CDR3: CASSLPGRFLAFF

D: .
J: TRBJ2-7
V: TRBV12-3/TRBV12-4
CDR3: CASSTGYTAHEQYF

D: .
J: TRBJ2-7
V: TRBV12-3/TRBV12-4
CDR3: CASGPGPGFEQYF

D: .
J: TRBJ1-6
V: TRBV5-6
CDR3: CASSMGHYSPLHF

D: TRBD2
J: TRBJ2-2
V: TRBV12-3/TRBV12-4
CDR3: CASSRDASGPTGELFF

D: .
J: TRBJ2-7
V: TRBV3-1
CDR3: CASSQLGVAEQYF

D: .
J: TRBJ1-2
V: TRBV28
CDR3: CASSPVGLSNYGYTF

D: TRBD1
J: TRBJ2-7
V: TRBV10-3
CDR3: CAISEGDREIYEQYF

D: .
J: TRBJ2-5
V: TRBV12-3/TRBV12-4
CDR3: CASSSAYETQYF

D: TRBD2
J: TRBJ2-4
V: TRBV20-1
CDR3: CSATPGTSGILAKNIQYF

D: .
J: TRBJ2-7
V: TRBV6-1
CDR3: CASSKDSRISYEQYF